One and the same sample provided the 31 T cell receptor beta chains below, sequenced in a study of T-cell memory formation after mild COVID-19. MiXCR, run by TCRdb on the 5' RACE reads, gives a single entry per CDR3 protein. The table records hundreds of thousands of distinct CDR3 sequences, roughly 22% of them present only once. Material for sequencing was PBMCs or a T cell subset sorted from them (not recorded which). The receptor set was obtained from an adult woman who had mild COVID-19 (a few samples of this study predate the infection). Cell type and time point are not known.

The V gene is TRBV7-6, the J gene TRBJ2-1; no firm D call. V dropped 4 bases and J dropped 7 bases, with 11 bases sitting between them. The CDR3 runs 13 residues. The germline gives CDR1 SGHVS, CDR2 FNYEAQ. The CDR3 protein is CASSSSGSNEQFF. CDR3 nucleotide sequence: TGTGCCAGCAGCTCCTCCGGGTCTAATGAGCAGTTCTTC.

There are a few counts of this clonotype. J is TRBJ2-3 and V is TRBV11-2, with TRBD2 matching over 13 bases. The germline V gene has CDR1 SGHAT and CDR2 FQNNGV. Germline trimming cut 0 bases from V and 0 bases from J; bases unmatched to any gene: 3. The CDR3 totals 18 residues. The CDR3 DNA sequence: TGTGCCAGCAGCTTAGAACTAGCGGGAGGGCCCAGCACAGATACGCAGTATTTT. Translating it yields CASSLELAGGPSTDTQYF.

In its sample, this clonotype was seen many times. This chain joins TRBV7-9 and TRBJ2-7; 7 positions agree with TRBD2. The CDR3 has 13 residues. Germline-derived CDR1 and CDR2 are SEHNR and FQNEAQ (reference sequence). Trimming cost V 5 bases and J 2 bases; bases outside gene matches: 3. DNA for the CDR3: TGTGCCAGCAGCCCTAGCGGCACCTACGAGCAGTACTTC. Translation gives CASSPSGTYEQYF. The full variable domain, in which reference TRBV7-9 and TRBJ2-7 provide the parts outside the CDR3, is DTGVSQNPRHKITKRGQNVTFRCDPISEHNRLYWYRQTLGQGPEFLTYFQNEAQLEKSRLLSDRFSAERPKGSFSTLEIQRTEQGDSAMYLCASSPSGTYEQYFGPGTRLTVT.

This clonotype was counted only a few times. This chain uses TRBV5-1 with TRBJ2-2; tentatively, D is TRBD1 (6 bases). Germline lookup yields CDR1 SGHRS and CDR2 YFSETQ. Deletions cut 1 base from V and 5 bases from J, with 12 bases between. CDR3 size: 15 residues. The CDR3 loop reads CASSLLNRETGELFF. CDR3 in DNA: TGCGCCAGCAGCTTGTTGAACAGGGAAACCGGGGAGCTGTTTTTT.

This clonotype was counted between two and nine times. The rearrangement joins TRBV7-9 to TRBJ2-3, with a possible D match to TRBD2 (6 bases). Trimming cost V 4 bases and J 0 bases, with 14 bases left between them. Looked up from germline, CDR1 is SEHNR and CDR2 is FQNEAQ (reference sequence). This CDR3 is 16 amino acids long. CDR3 DNA sequence: TGTGCCAGCAGCTCCTCCGGGACTCTAAGCACAGATACGCAGTATTTT. Its protein is CASSSSGTLSTDTQYF.

This clonotype was found a few times. This chain connects TRBV11-1 to TRBJ2-1, with 8 bases aligning to TRBD1. V gave up 7 bases and J gave up 6 bases; unmatched junction bases: 11. In germline, CDR1 is SGHAT, CDR2 FQDESV (reference sequence). This CDR3 has 15 residues. The CDR3: CASNRDRSHSNEQFF. CDR3 nucleotides: TGTGCCAGCAATCGGGACAGGTCACATTCCAATGAGCAGTTCTTC.

This clonotype was counted a few times. The chain is built from TRBV12-3 or TRBV12-4 and TRBJ1-3; TRBD1 matches at 7 bases. The CDR3 covers 16 residues. V lost 2 bases to trimming and J lost 0 bases; unmatched junction nucleotides: 4. The CDR3 protein is CASSLRGPSSGNTIYF. For the CDR3, the DNA is TGTGCCAGCAGTTTAAGGGGGCCCAGCTCTGGAAACACCATATATTTT.

This clonotype was counted ten times or more. This chain uses TRBV15 with TRBJ2-2, with D unclear. The CDR3 is 15 residues long. CDR1 is LNHNV and CDR2 is YYDKDF in the germline V gene (reference sequence). Trimming left V 4 bases short and J 0 bases short, with 9 bases between. The CDR3 region has the DNA TGTGCCACCAGCAAGGACGGCACGAACACCGGGGAGCTGTTTTTT. Translating it yields CATSKDGTNTGELFF.

The rearrangement uses TRBV9 and TRBJ1-6; D gene uncertain. There are 14 residues in the CDR3. Deletions cut 0 bases from V and 7 bases from J, with 8 bases between. Germline CDR1 and CDR2: SGDLS and YYNGEE. The CDR3 sequence is CASSVAGSNSPLHF. For the CDR3, the DNA is TGTGCCAGCAGCGTAGCTGGGTCCAATTCACCCCTCCACTTT.

This clonotype was seen many times. V usage is TRBV7-9 and J usage is TRBJ2-5; 12 nucleotides match TRBD2. The CDR3 totals 16 residues. J gave up 3 bases and V 4 bases, and 6 bases lay outside the gene matches. CDR1 SEHNR and CDR2 FQNEAQ come from the germline V gene (reference sequence). Here the CDR3 DNA reads TGTGCCAGCAGCTCCCGACTAGCGGGGGCCAAAGAGACCCAGTACTTC. It specifies CASSSRLAGAKETQYF.

This clonotype was seen only a few times. This chain joins TRBV5-1 and TRBJ2-5; D gene unclear. CDR1 is SGHRS and CDR2 is YFSETQ in the germline V gene. The CDR3 contains 14 residues. Trimming left V 2 bases short and J 4 bases short, with 12 bases between. This CDR3 reads CASSFGPTGETQYF. The CDR3 region has the DNA TGCGCCAGCAGCTTTGGCCCGACGGGAGAGACCCAGTACTTC.

This clonotype occurred a few times. This chain links TRBV12-3 or TRBV12-4 with TRBJ1-6; D not certain. The CDR3 runs to 13 residues. Between the trimmed V and J ends, which lost 3 bases and 7 bases, there was a span of 7 bases. The CDR3 sequence is CASSFQRNSPLHF. The CDR3 DNA reads TGTGCCAGCAGTTTTCAGAGGAATTCACCCCTCCACTTT.

In this sample, this clonotype turned up a few times. The rearrangement joins TRBV7-2 to TRBJ1-5; no clear D. This CDR3 contains 14 residues. CDR1 and CDR2 (germline): SGHTA, FQGNSA. The V gene lost 4 bases and the J gene lost 4 bases, with 11 bases spanning the gap. The CDR3 bases are TGTGCCAGCAGCTCTTCCTGGGCGAATCAGCCCCAGCATTTT. Protein: CASSSSWANQPQHF.

This clonotype was detected many times. The CDR3 region has the DNA TGTGCCAGCAGTGACTACAAGGGGTCAGGTGGCTACACCTTC. As protein: CASSDYKGSGGYTF. V usage is TRBV6-4 and J usage is TRBJ1-2; the D gene is possibly TRBD1 (5 bases). The CDR3 is 14 amino acids. V was pared by 1 base and J by 7 bases, with 13 bases between. From germline, CDR1 is MRHNA and CDR2 SNTAGT.

This clonotype was observed a few times. The rearrangement joins TRBV9 to TRBJ1-1, with a possible D match to TRBD1 (5 bases). The CDR3 spans 13 residues. Trimming took off 5 bases at V and 4 bases at J, with 12 bases between the two ends. CDR1 and CDR2 (germline): SGDLS, YYNGEE. The CDR3 sequence is CASSWGFGTEAFF. The CDR3 nucleotides are TGTGCCAGCAGTTGGGGGTTTGGCACTGAAGCTTTCTTT.

This clonotype was seen only a few times. The V gene is TRBV13, the J gene TRBJ2-1; D tentatively reads TRBD1 or TRBD2 (6 bases each). Germline assignment: CDR1 PRHDT and CDR2 FYEKMQ (reference sequence). Between the trimmed V and J ends, which lost 2 bases and 5 bases, there was a span of 13 bases. The CDR3 spans 15 residues. This CDR3 is CASSLTLGGHNEQFF. CDR3 nucleotide sequence: TGTGCCAGCAGCTTAACGTTAGGGGGGCACAATGAGCAGTTCTTC.

The chain is built from TRBV12-3 or TRBV12-4 and TRBJ2-7, with no clear D. The CDR3 runs 13 residues. Trimming took off 5 bases at V and 2 bases at J, with 10 bases between the two ends. The CDR3 region is CASSASTTYEQYF. The DNA for the CDR3 is TGTGCCAGCAGTGCCTCTACCACCTACGAGCAGTACTTC.

The chain combines TRBV12-3 or TRBV12-4 with TRBJ2-2, with a tentative D call TRBD1 (6 bases). Trimming took 1 base from V and 6 from J, leaving 24 bases between them. The CDR3 contains 19 residues. CDR3 residues: CASSLEVTGMRGFAGELFF. The CDR3 DNA follows: TGTGCCAGCAGTTTAGAAGTAACAGGGATGAGGGGGTTCGCCGGGGAGCTGTTTTTT.

The table lists this clonotype with a few counts. The J gene is TRBJ1-1, the V gene TRBV20-1; D may be TRBD1 (6 bases). The CDR3 spans 13 residues. CDR1 is DFQATT, CDR2 SNEGSKA, per germline (reference sequence). V was shortened by 6 bases and J by 1 base, with 12 bases between the two germline ends. The CDR3 region is CSASQQGNTEAFF. CDR3 bases: TGCAGTGCCTCGCAACAGGGGAACACTGAAGCTTTCTTT.

This clonotype was observed a handful of times. The chain is built from TRBV20-1 and TRBJ1-4; D might be TRBD1 (6 bases). This CDR3 is built from 16 residues. Germline CDR1 and CDR2: DFQATT and SNEGSKA (reference sequence). Between the trimmed V and J ends, which lost 4 bases and 3 bases, there was a span of 18 bases. Here the CDR3 DNA reads TGCAGTGCTACACTGCTGGGGGGCGCGCCTAATGAAAAACTGTTTTTT. Protein: CSATLLGGAPNEKLFF.

This clonotype has just a few counts. This chain links TRBV24-1 with TRBJ2-1; perhaps TRBD2 as D (5 bases). Germline lookup yields CDR1 KGHDR and CDR2 SFDVKD. The CDR3 runs to 13 residues. V was clipped by 5 bases and J by 4 bases, with 8 bases between them. As DNA, the CDR3 is TGTGCCACCAGTGGAGGGTTTTACAATGAGCAGTTCTTC. It codes for CATSGGFYNEQFF.

In the case of this clonotype: This CDR3 fails to terminate in the conserved phenylalanine or tryptophan, so it likely reflects a read error. The J gene is TRBJ2-1, the V gene TRBV5-1; 11 bases agree with TRBD2. J lost 6 bases, V lost 7 bases, and 6 bases had no gene match. CDR3 size: 14 residues. In germline, CDR1 is SGHRS, CDR2 YFSETQ. This chain's CDR3 is CASGISGGANEQFL. CDR3 nucleotide sequence: TGCGCCAGCGGGATTAGCGGGGGGGCCAATGAGCAGTTCTTA.

V gene TRBV20-1 combines with J gene TRBJ1-5; the D gene is possibly TRBD1 (6 bases). Germline CDR1 and CDR2: DFQATT and SNEGSKA (reference sequence). Trimming took off 1 base at V and 3 bases at J, with 13 bases between the two ends. The CDR3 sequence is 15 residues long. The CDR3 DNA is TGCAGTGCTAGAGTCCAGGGGCTAAACAATCAGCCCCAGCATTTT. This encodes CSARVQGLNNQPQHF.

The V call is TRBV3-1, the J call TRBJ2-7, with 7 bases fitting TRBD1. This CDR3 comprises 15 residues. The germline V gene has CDR1 LGHDT and CDR2 YNNKEL (reference sequence). The J segment lost 2 bases and the V segment lost 3 bases, leaving 7 bases of the junction unmatched. CDR3 nucleotide sequence: TGTGCCAGCAGCCAGAAAACAGGGGTCCCCTACGAGCAGTACTTC. This codes for CASSQKTGVPYEQYF.

The rearrangement joins TRBV29-1 to TRBJ2-7; possibly TRBD1 for D (6 bases). V lost 5 bases, J lost 5 bases, and 13 bases lay in between. Germline V CDR1 and CDR2: SQVTM, ANQGSEA. This CDR3 is built from 12 residues. CDR3 sequence (DNA): TGCAGCGTTCTCAGGGGTGCCCACGAGCAGTACTTC. This encodes CSVLRGAHEQYF.

The chain combines TRBV7-9 with TRBJ2-7; possible D gene TRBD2, 5 bases. Trimming removed 3 bases at V and 2 bases at J, with 14 bases between. The V gene's germline CDR1 is SEHNR and CDR2 FQNEAQ (reference sequence). The CDR3 is 15 amino acids. CDR3 loop: CASSLDSQVTYEQYF. The DNA for the CDR3 is TGTGCCAGCAGCTTGGACTCCCAGGTTACCTACGAGCAGTACTTC.

There are a few counts of this clonotype. This chain joins TRBV27 and TRBJ1-2, with 7 positions matching TRBD1. J gave up 5 bases and V 7 bases, and 7 bases lay outside the gene matches. Germline CDR1 MNHEY, CDR2 SMNVEV (reference sequence). CDR3 size: 13 residues. CDR3 nucleotide sequence: TGTGCCAGCAAGTTTGACAGGGAATATGGCTACACCTTC. The encoded protein is CASKFDREYGYTF.

This clonotype was seen a few times. V is TRBV12-3 or TRBV12-4 and J is TRBJ2-6; 7 bases fit TRBD2. The CDR3 contains 20 residues. V shed 5 bases and J 0 bases; nucleotides not matched to a gene: 16. The CDR3 DNA reads TGTGCCAGCAGTCTGAGATTCTTTGGGGGAGGGGACTCTGGGGCCAACGTCCTGACTTTC. It translates to CASSLRFFGGGDSGANVLTF.

V gene TRBV20-1 combines with J gene TRBJ2-7; the match to TRBD2 covers 8 bases. Germline lookup yields CDR1 DFQATT and CDR2 SNEGSKA (reference sequence). CDR3 length: 15 amino acids. V shed 6 bases and J 3 bases; nucleotides not matched to a gene: 13. The DNA for the CDR3 is TGCAGTGCCAGGGCCTTGGCGGGGGGTTTCTACGAGCAGTACTTC. Translated: CSARALAGGFYEQYF.

The table lists this clonotype with a count of one. The chain links TRBV7-2 to TRBJ2-7; D might be TRBD2 (6 bases). The CDR3 extends over 16 amino acids. The V and J ends lost 1 base and 3 bases respectively, with 16 bases between them. Germline assignment: CDR1 SGHTA and CDR2 FQGNSA. CDR3 DNA: TGTGCCAGCAGCTTAGGCCTGGGGGGTAGCGGCTACGAGCAGTACTTC. Residues: CASSLGLGGSGYEQYF.

This chain uses TRBV7-2 with TRBJ1-1; TRBD1 matches 10 bases. From germline, CDR1 is SGHTA and CDR2 FQGNSA. This CDR3 has 15 amino acids. V shed 2 bases, J shed 7 bases, and the junction held 7 bases outside the gene matches. The CDR3, as DNA: TGTGCCAGCAGCTTATCCTCCGGGACAGGGGATGAAGCTTTCTTT. Translated: CASSLSSGTGDEAFF.